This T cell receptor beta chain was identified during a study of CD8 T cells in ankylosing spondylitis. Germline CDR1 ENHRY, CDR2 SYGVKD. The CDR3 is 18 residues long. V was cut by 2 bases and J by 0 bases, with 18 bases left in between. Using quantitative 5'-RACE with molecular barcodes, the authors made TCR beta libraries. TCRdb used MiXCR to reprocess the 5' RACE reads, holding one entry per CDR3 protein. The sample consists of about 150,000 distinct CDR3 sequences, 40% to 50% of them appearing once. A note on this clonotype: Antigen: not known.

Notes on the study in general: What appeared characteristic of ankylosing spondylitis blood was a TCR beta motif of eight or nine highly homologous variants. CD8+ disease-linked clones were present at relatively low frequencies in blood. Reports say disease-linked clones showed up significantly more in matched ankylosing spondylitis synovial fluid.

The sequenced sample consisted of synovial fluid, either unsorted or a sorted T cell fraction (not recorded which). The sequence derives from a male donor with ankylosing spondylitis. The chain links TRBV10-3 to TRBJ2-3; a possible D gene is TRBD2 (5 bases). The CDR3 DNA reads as TGTGCCATCAGTGAGCGGAAAACGAGAAGGACTAGCACAGATACGCAGTATTTT. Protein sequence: CAISERKTRRTSTDTQYF.